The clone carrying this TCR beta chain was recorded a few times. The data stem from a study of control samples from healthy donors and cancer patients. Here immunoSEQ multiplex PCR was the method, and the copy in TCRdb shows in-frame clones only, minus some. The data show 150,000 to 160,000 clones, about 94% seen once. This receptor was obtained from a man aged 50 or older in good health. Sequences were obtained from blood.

The CDR3 DNA sequence: TGTGCCAGTAGTATCATCCAAAGGGGGGCTGAAGCTTTCTTT. It encodes CASSIIQRGAEAFF. The chain combines TRBV19 with TRBJ1-1; weak D call: TRBD1 (6 bases). Germline assignment: CDR1 LNHDA and CDR2 SQIVND (reference sequence). CDR3 length: 14 residues. V gave up 3 bases and J gave up 6 bases, with 14 bases separating them.